These T cell receptor beta chains were read from a single sample in a study of human T cells and chemical hapten exposure. TCRdb re-derived calls from the RACE reads in MiXCR, one entry per CDR3 protein. Of 65,000 to 100,000 distinct CDR3 sequences listed, about 6.6% are singletons. The sequencing used whole blood, collected in connection with sensitization to the hapten diphenylcyclopropenone (DPC). The receptors were gathered from a woman between 25 and 40 years old with alopecia areata. Some clones in this sample may be carry-over from other donors' samples. Each CDR3 is given with its conserved first and last residue. The D gene is left open where the match is weak. The size entry is marked missing in some rows and otherwise reads once, few, many or a size class.

v_call	j_call	d_call	clone_size	cdr3_aa
TRBV6-2/TRBV6-3	TRBJ1-5	-	few	CASSPLSGYSNQPQHF
TRBV7-9	TRBJ2-7	-	many	CASSLAQTGKQYF
TRBV4-1	TRBJ2-5	TRBD2	many	CASSPAGGPQTQYF
TRBV3-1	TRBJ2-5	-	few	CASLSIMEGKTQYF
TRBV18	TRBJ1-5	-	few	CASSPQVVDQPQHF
TRBV7-2	TRBJ1-1	TRBD1	-	CASSPGQSLEAFF
TRBV7-9	TRBJ2-1	TRBD1	many	CASSGDRASYNEQFF
TRBV25-1	TRBJ1-1	-	few	CASSDVHDTEAFF
TRBV5-6	TRBJ1-1	-	-	CASSPIRYDEQAFF
TRBV29-1	TRBJ1-1	-	many	CSVTLGTLAFF
TRBV7-2	TRBJ2-7	TRBD1	many	CASSLGQLRGLEQYF
TRBV29-1	TRBJ1-1	TRBD1	many	CSVGPGQGRTEAFF
TRBV29-1	TRBJ1-1	-	many	CSVARVVAEAFF
TRBV2	TRBJ1-1	TRBD1	many	CASTRTGAGGTEAFF
TRBV12-3/TRBV12-4	TRBJ2-1	-	many	CASSWRAGPHSYNEQFF
TRBV5-1	TRBJ1-2	-	-	CASRIGREVDGYTF
TRBV12-3/TRBV12-4	TRBJ2-3	-	many	CASSFWARRGTDTQYF
TRBV29-1	TRBJ2-7	TRBD2	many	CSANSGGGSYEQYF
TRBV3-1	TRBJ1-1	-	-	CASSLERLNTEAFF
TRBV20-1	TRBJ1-5	-	many	CSARRPLLNQPQHF
TRBV7-2	TRBJ2-3	-	many	CASSPHGSSTDTQYF
TRBV20-1	TRBJ2-5	TRBD2	few	CSAPSGGFQETQYF
TRBV12-3/TRBV12-4	TRBJ1-1	TRBD1	few	CASSPRGTGRNTEAFF
TRBV28	TRBJ2-3	-	few	CASSLFGSDTQYF
TRBV6-5	TRBJ1-6	-	few	CASSYWGVNSPLHF
TRBV7-2	TRBJ1-3	TRBD1	many	CASSLIGYGTGSGNTIYF